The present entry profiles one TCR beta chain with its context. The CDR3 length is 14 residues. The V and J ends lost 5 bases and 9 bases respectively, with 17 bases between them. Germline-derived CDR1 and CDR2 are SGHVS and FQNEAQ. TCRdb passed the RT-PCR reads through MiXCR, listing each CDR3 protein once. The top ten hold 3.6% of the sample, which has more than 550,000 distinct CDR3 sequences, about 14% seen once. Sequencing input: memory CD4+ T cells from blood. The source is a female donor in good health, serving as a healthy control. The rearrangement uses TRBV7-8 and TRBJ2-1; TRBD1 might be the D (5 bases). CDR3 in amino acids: CASSVERGGGEQFF. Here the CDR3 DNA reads TGTGCCAGCAGCGTAGAAAGGGGTGGCGGTGAGCAGTTCTTC. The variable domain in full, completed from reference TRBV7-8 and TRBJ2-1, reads GAGVSQSPRYKVAKRGQDVALRCDPISGHVSLFWYQQALGQGPEFLTYFQNEAQLDKSGLPSDRFFAERPEGSVSTLKIQRTQQEDSAVYLCASSVERGGGEQFFGPGTRLTVL.